This record concerns one T cell receptor beta chain sequence. The antigen remains unidentified. Sequenced by immunoSEQ multiplex PCR; TCRdb stores in-frame clones only, minus some. This sample yields 250,000 to 300,000 clones, of which approximately 94% are seen a single time; less than 0.65% belongs to the top ten. The sample comes from a study of T cell responses to AZD1222 COVID-19 vaccine. Study-level points and caveats: Most donors were white British and more were female, and clonal diversity was possibly underestimated. Two AZD1222 administrations were followed by greater Spike-specific TCR breadth and depth. Nearly half of spike-specific TCRs reportedly target unmutated variant regions.

Germline V CDR1 and CDR2: MDHEN, SYDVKM. This CDR3 spans 14 amino acids. Trimming shortened V by 6 bases and J by 2 bases, and 12 bases separated the two germline ends. The genes are TRBV28 and TRBJ2-3; no clear D. The source is an adult who received the AZD1222 COVID-19 vaccine. This material consisted of peripheral blood, taken 28 days after the second AZD1222 dose. CDR3 loop: CASRNLAITDTQYF. CDR3 bases: TGTGCCAGCAGGAACTTAGCAATCACAGATACGCAGTATTTT.